This T cell receptor beta chain derives from a study of TIL therapy for anti-PD-1-resistant metastatic lung cancer (dated by TCRdb to the early 2020s). For the wider study: Tumors were harvested prior to any PD-1/PD-L1 blockade, after which nivolumab was administered to patients, and lymphodepletion, expanded TIL infusion and IL-2 were given to patients who progressed. Enrolled patients had a median age of around 49 years (range 38-75) and a median tumor PD-L1 proportion score of around 5.6%. The cohort was predominantly lung adenocarcinoma, with four EGFR-mutant and two ALK-rearranged tumors, and half of patients were current or former smokers. A median non-synonymous tumor mutation burden of about 1.6 mutations per megabase was determined across the cohort by whole-exome sequencing. T cell receptor beta sequencing of tumor and peripheral blood served to follow clonotypes across the tumor, the expanded TIL product, and serial blood samples.

Using bias-controlled multiplex PCR with the immunoSEQ v3 hsTCRB kit, the TCR beta CDR3 regions were amplified from genomic DNA. The TCR libraries were sequenced on an Illumina NextSeq 500 to 2 million or so read pairs for survey level or roughly 4.5-6 million read pairs for deep level. In the paper's pipeline: V, D and J genes were assigned, non-productive sequences were removed, and clonality was reported by immunoSEQ Analyzer software. Repertoires were compared by productive Simpson clonality and by the Morisita overlap index of productive TRB rearrangements between infused TIL and blood. Absolute clonotype counts in blood were estimated by multiplying the lymphocyte count by the CD3+ fraction and by the productive frequency of the clone. Held by TCRdb, this immuneACCESS table contains in-frame sequences only and omits some clones. Under half of the omission traces to an unresolved V gene where checked; the cause of the rest is unknown. Clone size and the V and J calls come from that table; the DNA yielded D and trimming. In all, the sample holds tens of thousands of clones, and around nine tenths of those were seen once. The ten top clones hold 2.5% to 3% of the sample.

As for this clone: Its antigen target is currently unknown. Base qualities were left out, and no much larger clone turns up one base away.

The paper as a whole reports these results and caveats: The baseline peripheral repertoire was partially replaced by infused TIL clonotypes, which then decayed over months, and no apparent association between persistence and response was found. The study protocol defined all tumor marker inferences as exploratory. Generalizability was limited because the cohort was highly selected, with more treatment-naive, never-smoker and oncogene-addicted patients included than is typical.

V lost 6 bases and J lost 5 bases, and the count of bases not matched to a germline gene is 8. CDR1 and CDR2 (MRHNA, SNTAGT) derive from the germline V gene. The CDR3 goes from the cysteine to the phenylalanine over 15 residues. Just the 45-base CDR3 DNA is kept, in frame starting at base 1. The time point label of this sample denotes: pre-treatment sample, taken before nivolumab and TIL therapy. A phase I trial run at two centers enrolled adults with stage 4 NSCLC between 2017 and 2020. Samples were obtained from a single-arm, open-label phase I trial in which tumor-infiltrating lymphocyte therapy with nivolumab was evaluated in advanced non-small cell lung cancer. Blood mononuclear cells were isolated from EDTA tubes by Ficoll gradient and were snap-frozen as pellets, and DNA was extracted with a Qiagen mini-prep kit.

The chain is made from TRBV6-4 and TRBJ2-5; 11 middle bases align to TRBD1. The receptor comes from a person aged 25-80 years with non-small cell lung cancer. Sequenced material: blood, taken at baseline. The sequence in DNA is TGTGCCAGCAGCAGCCGGGACAGGGGGACGGAGACCCAGTACTTC. Its amino acids are CASSSRDRGTETQYF.